This T cell receptor (beta chain) derives from a study of regulatory dendritic cells for organ transplantation. Study results and caveats: Mature dendritic cells appeared to drive more memory CD8+ clonal expansion than regulatory ones. Memory T cells were less diverse than naive, with memory CD8+ most oligoclonal.

Concerning this clone: Its antigen is unknown.

From germline, CDR1 is KGHSH and CDR2 LQKENI. The V and J ends lost 4 bases and 4 bases respectively, with 11 bases between them. This CDR3 is built from 14 residues. Sorted T cells were CFSE-labeled and cultured around 5 days with allogeneic regulatory or mature dendritic cells at 1:10. Naive CD45RA+ and memory CD45RO+ CD4+ or CD8+ T cells were FACS-sorted. TCRdb's table, derived via immunoSEQ multiplex PCR, lists solely in-frame clones and lacks some. This table has around 20,000 clones, 70% to 90% appearing once. The sample comprised naive CD4+ T cells from blood cultured with regulatory dendritic cells. Subset in this sample: CD45RA+ naive T cells. The sequence was obtained from a human donor in good health. The chain has TRBV18 and TRBJ1-5; D perhaps matches TRBD1 (5 bases). The CDR3 sequence: CASSLQTGNQPQHF. CDR3 DNA: TGTGCCAGCTCACTACAAACAGGTAATCAGCCCCAGCATTTT.